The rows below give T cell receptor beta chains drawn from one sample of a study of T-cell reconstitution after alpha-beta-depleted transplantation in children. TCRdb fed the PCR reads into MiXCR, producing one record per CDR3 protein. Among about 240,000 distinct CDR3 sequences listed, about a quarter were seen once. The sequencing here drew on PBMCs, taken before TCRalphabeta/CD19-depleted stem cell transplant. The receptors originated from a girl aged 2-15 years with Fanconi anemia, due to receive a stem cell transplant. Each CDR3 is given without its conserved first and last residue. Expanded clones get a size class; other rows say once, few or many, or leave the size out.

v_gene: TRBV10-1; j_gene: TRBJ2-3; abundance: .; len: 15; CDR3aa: ASSDVTGDFSTDTQY
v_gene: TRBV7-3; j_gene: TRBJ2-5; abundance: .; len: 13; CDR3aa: ASSLNPAGRETQY
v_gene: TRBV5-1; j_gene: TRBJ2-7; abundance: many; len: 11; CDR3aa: ASSGGTANEQY
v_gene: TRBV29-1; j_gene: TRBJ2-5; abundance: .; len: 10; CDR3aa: SVEGDQETQY
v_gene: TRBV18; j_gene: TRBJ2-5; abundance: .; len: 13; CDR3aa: ASSPVGGSQETQY
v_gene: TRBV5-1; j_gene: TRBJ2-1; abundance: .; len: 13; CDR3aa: ASSLEAPLPNEQF
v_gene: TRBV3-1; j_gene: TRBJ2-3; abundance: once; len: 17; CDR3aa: TSFPAVENVGLGTDTQY
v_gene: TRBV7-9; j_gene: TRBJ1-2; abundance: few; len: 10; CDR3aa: ASSRLSYGYT
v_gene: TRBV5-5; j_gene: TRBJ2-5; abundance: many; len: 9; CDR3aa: ASSQGWSQY
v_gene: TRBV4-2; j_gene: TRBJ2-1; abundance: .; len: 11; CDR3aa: ASSQDPLVRQF
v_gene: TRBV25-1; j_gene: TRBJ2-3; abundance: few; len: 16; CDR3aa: ASSLVRLAGGSTDTQY
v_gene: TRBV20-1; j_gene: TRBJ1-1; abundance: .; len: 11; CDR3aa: SARVGVPPEAF
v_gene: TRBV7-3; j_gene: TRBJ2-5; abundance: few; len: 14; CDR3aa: ASSPRDTAYQETQY
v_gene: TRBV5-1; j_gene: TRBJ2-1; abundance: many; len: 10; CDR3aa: ASSPSYNEQF
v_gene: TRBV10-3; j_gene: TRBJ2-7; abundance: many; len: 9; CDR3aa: AISEGQGVY
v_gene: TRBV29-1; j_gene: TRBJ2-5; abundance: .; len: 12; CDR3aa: SVDKHRFQETQY
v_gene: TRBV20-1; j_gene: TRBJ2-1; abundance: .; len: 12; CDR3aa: RASGRSSYNEQF
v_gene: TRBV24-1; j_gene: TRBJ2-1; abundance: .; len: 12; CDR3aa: ATSDVGDYNEQF
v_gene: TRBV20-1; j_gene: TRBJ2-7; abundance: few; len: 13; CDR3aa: SATTSGSPAREQY
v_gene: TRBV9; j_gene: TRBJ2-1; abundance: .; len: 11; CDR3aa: ASSVGGAGEQF
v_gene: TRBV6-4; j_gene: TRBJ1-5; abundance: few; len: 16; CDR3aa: ASSDQRQGEYSNQPQH
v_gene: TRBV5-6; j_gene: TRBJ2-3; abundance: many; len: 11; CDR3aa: ASSLGPTDTQY
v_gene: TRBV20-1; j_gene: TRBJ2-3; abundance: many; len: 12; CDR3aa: SARGVFYTDTQY
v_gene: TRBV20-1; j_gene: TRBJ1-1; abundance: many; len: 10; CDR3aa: SAKQQDTEAF
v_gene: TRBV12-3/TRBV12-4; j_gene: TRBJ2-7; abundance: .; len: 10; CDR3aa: ASSFQGSEQY
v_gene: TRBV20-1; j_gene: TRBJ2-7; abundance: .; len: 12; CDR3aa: SARVAGLSYEQY
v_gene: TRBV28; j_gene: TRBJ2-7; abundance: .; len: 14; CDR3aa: ASSYPGQPPPYEQY
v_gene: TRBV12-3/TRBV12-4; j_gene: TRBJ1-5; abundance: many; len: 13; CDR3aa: ASSRGQSINQPQH
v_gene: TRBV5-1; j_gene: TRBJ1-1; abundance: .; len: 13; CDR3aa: ASSSLGFGDTEAF
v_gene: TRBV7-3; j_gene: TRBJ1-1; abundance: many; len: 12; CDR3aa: ASSLNGPNTEAF
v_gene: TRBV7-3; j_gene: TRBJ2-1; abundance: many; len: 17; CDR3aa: ASSLPSTSGRSSYNEQF
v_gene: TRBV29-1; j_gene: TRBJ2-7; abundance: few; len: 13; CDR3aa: SVEEGQGISYEQY
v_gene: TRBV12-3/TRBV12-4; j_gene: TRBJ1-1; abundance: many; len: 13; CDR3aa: ASSPSTGVNTEAF
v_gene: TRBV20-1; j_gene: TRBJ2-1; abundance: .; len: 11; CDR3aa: SAPERGIDEQF
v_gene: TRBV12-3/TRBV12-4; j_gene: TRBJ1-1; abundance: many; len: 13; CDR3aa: ASSSRDRVEAEAF
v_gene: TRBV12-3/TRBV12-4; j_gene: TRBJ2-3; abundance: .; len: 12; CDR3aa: ASSRDLATDTQY
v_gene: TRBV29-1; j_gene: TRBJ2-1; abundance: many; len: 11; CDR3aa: SVEGTRAGEQF
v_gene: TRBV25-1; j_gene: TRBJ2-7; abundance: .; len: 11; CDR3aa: ASSPDNTYEQY
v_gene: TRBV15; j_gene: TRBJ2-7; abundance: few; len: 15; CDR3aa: ATSRDPMRTDRDEQY
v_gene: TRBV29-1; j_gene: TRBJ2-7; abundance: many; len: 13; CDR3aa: SVVAGQGVTYEQY
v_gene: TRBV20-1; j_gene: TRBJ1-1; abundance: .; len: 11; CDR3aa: SAGLRVDTEAF
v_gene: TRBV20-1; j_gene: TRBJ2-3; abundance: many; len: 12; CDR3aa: SARGQGATDTQY
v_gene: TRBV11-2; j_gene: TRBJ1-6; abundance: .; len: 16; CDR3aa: ASSLYGTPPRLNSPLH
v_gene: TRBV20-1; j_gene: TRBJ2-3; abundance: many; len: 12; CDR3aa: SASRRRVGDTQY
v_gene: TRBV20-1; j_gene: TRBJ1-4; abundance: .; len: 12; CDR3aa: SARDIARSEKLF